A single sample gave rise to the 30 T cell receptor beta chains below, sequenced in a study of blood T cell repertoires in COVID-19. Profiling relied on immunoSEQ multiplex PCR, and the TCRdb table lists in-frame clones only, not all of them. The sample holds about 48,000 clones; around 79% are singletons and the top ten take roughly 21%. Sequenced sample: peripheral blood. The receptors stem from a human donor with active or convalescent COVID-19. The donor label of this sample is uncertain.

This chain uses TRBV10-2 with TRBJ2-3, with 10 bases that match TRBD2. With 7 bases clipped from V and 5 bases from J, the junction kept 3 bases outside the gene matches. This CDR3 comprises 13 residues. Germline CDR1 is WSHSY and CDR2 is SAAADI. The CDR3 region has the DNA TGCGCCAGCAAAGCGGGAGGGGTAGATACGCAGTATTTT. Translating it yields CASKAGGVDTQYF.

The rearrangement joins TRBV6-2 or TRBV6-3 to TRBJ1-3; no definite D call. Germline CDR1 and CDR2: MNHEY and SVGEGT. V dropped 6 bases and J dropped 0 bases, with 12 bases sitting between them. CDR3 length equals 15 residues. Written as DNA, the CDR3 is TGTGCCAGCAGCCAAAGACGGGGCTCTGGAAACACCATATATTTT. Its protein product is CASSQRRGSGNTIYF.

The table lists this clone with a few counts. The CDR3 spells CAISDPGQGFVNTEAFF. The CDR3 nucleotides are TGTGCCATCAGTGACCCGGGACAGGGTTTTGTGAACACTGAAGCTTTCTTT. V usage is TRBV10-3 and J usage is TRBJ1-1; 9 bases line up with TRBD1. The length of the CDR3 is 17 residues. In germline, CDR1 is ENHRY, CDR2 SYGVKD. J lost 0 bases, V lost 3 bases, and 8 bases had no gene match.

Details on this clone: Within the sample, other DNA sequences also encode this same CDR3. This sequence joins TRBV30 and TRBJ1-3; the D gene is possibly TRBD1 (6 bases). Germline assignment: CDR1 GTSNPN and CDR2 SVGIG (reference sequence). V lost 1 base to trimming and J lost 4 bases, with 11 bases between them. The CDR3 is 14 residues long. In DNA form, the CDR3 reads TGTGCCTGGAGTGGGGGGGGCTCGGGAAACACCATATATTTT. It specifies CAWSGGGSGNTIYF. Filled out from reference TRBV30 and TRBJ1-3, the complete variable domain reads SQTIHQWPATLVQPVGSPLSLECTVEGTSNPNLYWYRQAAGRGLQLLFYSVGIGQISSEVPQNLSASRPQDRQFILSSKKLLLSDSGFYLCAWSGGGSGNTIYFGEGSWLTVV.

This chain connects TRBV3-1 (or the pseudogene TRBV3-2) to TRBJ2-1, with TRBD2 as a possible D gene (6 bases). Trimming stripped 6 bases from V and 6 bases from J, with 15 bases between. The germline V gene has CDR1 LGHDT and CDR2 YNNKEL (reference sequence). CDR3 length: 14 residues. The CDR3 here is CASSLLSGGNEQFF. DNA for the CDR3: TGTGCCAGCAGTCTGCTATCCGGGGGCAATGAGCAGTTCTTC.

This chain joins TRBV6-5 and TRBJ1-6; D gene ambiguous. Germline V gene data show CDR1 as MNHEY and CDR2 as SVGAGI. This CDR3 spans 16 amino acids. V dropped 4 bases and J dropped 10 bases, with 20 bases sitting between them. DNA for the CDR3: TGTGCCAGCAGTTCCGCGAGTAGTTGGGAGGGATCACCCCTCCACTTT. This gives the protein CASSSASSWEGSPLHF.

The chain links TRBV25-1 to TRBJ2-1; TRBD1 is a possible D gene (5 bases). This CDR3 has 14 residues. V was clipped by 4 bases and J by 2 bases, with 9 bases between them. In germline, CDR1 is MGHDK, CDR2 SYGVNS. CDR3 protein: CASSAETAYNEQFF. CDR3 in DNA: TGTGCCAGCAGTGCTGAGACAGCCTACAATGAGCAGTTCTTC. Drawing the rest from reference TRBV25-1 and TRBJ2-1, the complete variable domain is EADIYQTPRYLVIGTGKKITLECSQTMGHDKMYWYQQDPGMELHLIHYSYGVNSTEKGDLSSESTVSRIRTEHFPLTLESARPSHTSQYLCASSAETAYNEQFFGPGTRLTVL.

The count of this clone is one. Here the CDR3 DNA reads TGTGCCAGCAGCGTAGTTTCGGGGAGCAGGACAGATACGCAGTATTTT. This encodes CASSVVSGSRTDTQYF. The chain couples TRBV9 to TRBJ2-3, with a tentative D call TRBD2 (5 bases). Trimming shortened V by 0 bases and J by 3 bases, and 14 bases separated the two germline ends. CDR1 SGDLS and CDR2 YYNGEE come from the germline V gene. The CDR3 consists of 16 residues.

J is TRBJ2-3 and V is TRBV5-8; D uncertain. CDR3 length: 13 residues. With 6 bases removed from V and 7 bases from J, the gap between germline ends came to 15 bases. Germline V gives CDR1 SGHTS, CDR2 YDEGEE. The CDR3 DNA reads as TGTGCCAGCACGCTAGAAGACGCGAATACGCAGTATTTT. This translates into CASTLEDANTQYF.

V and J are TRBV7-9 and TRBJ2-1, with D possibly matching TRBD1 (6 bases). The germline V and J ends were trimmed by 5 bases and 4 bases, with 9 bases remaining between them. The CDR3 runs to 13 residues. Germline lookup yields CDR1 SEHNR and CDR2 FQNEAQ (reference sequence). In nucleotides, the CDR3 is TGTGCCAGCAGCCAAGGGGGTTACAATGAGCAGTTCTTC. Protein sequence: CASSQGGYNEQFF.

This clone was detected a few times. V gene TRBV5-5 combines with J gene TRBJ2-2; tentatively, D is TRBD1 (5 bases). The CDR3 extends over 14 amino acids. Germline assignment: CDR1 SGHKS and CDR2 YYEKEE (reference sequence). The V end lost 6 bases, the J end lost 0 bases, and 9 bases lay between the germline ends. Here the CDR3 reads CASKAGSNTGELFF. CDR3 nucleotide sequence: TGTGCCAGCAAGGCAGGGTCGAACACCGGGGAGCTGTTTTTT.

The chain combines TRBV2 with TRBJ2-7, with TRBD2 matching over 13 bases. V lost 8 bases to trimming and J lost 11 bases; unmatched junction nucleotides: 12. The length of the CDR3 is 14 residues. Germline loops: CDR1 SNHLY, CDR2 FYNNEI. The CDR3 nucleotides read TGTGCCAGCTCCGAAGGAACTAGCGGGAGGGGGGAGTACTTC. Translation gives CASSEGTSGRGEYF.

CDR3 nucleotides: TGTGCCAGCAGCCCTCGGGAAGCCGGGAGACTTGAAAAACTGTTTTTT. Encoded protein: CASSPREAGRLEKLFF. This rearrangement joins TRBV5-4 to TRBJ1-4; D is undetermined. The CDR3 sequence is 16 residues long. Deletions cut 4 bases from V and 7 bases from J, with 20 bases between. Germline values: CDR1 SGHNT, CDR2 YYREEE (reference sequence).

This clone was detected once. V usage is TRBV28 and J usage is TRBJ2-2; the D gene is possibly TRBD1 (5 bases). The CDR3 has 15 amino acids. V was shortened by 2 bases and J by 5 bases, with 12 bases between the two germline ends. The V gene's germline CDR1 is MDHEN and CDR2 SYDVKM. The CDR3 loop is CASSLTGVETGELFF. DNA of the CDR3: TGTGCCAGCAGTTTAACAGGAGTAGAGACCGGGGAGCTGTTTTTT.

CDR3 in amino acids: CASSIQNTGELFF. DNA for the CDR3: TGTGCCAGTAGTATACAGAACACCGGGGAGCTGTTTTTT. The V call is TRBV19, the J call TRBJ2-2; no clear D gene. CDR3 length: 13 residues. Trimming took off 2 bases at V and 1 base at J, with 2 bases between the two ends. Germline CDR1 and CDR2: LNHDA and SQIVND (reference sequence).

As concerns this clone: A read error may produce the germline difference seen at one junction end. The genes are TRBV18 and TRBJ2-7; 12 nucleotides line up with TRBD2. The CDR3 is made up of 14 amino acids. Germline assignment: CDR1 KGHSH and CDR2 LQKENI. The chain's CDR3 is CASSPGLAGTLLDF. The CDR3 DNA sequence: TGTGCCAGCTCACCCGGACTAGCGGGAACCCTCCTGGACTTC.

The chain links TRBV30 to TRBJ1-2, with TRBD1 matching over 8 bases. The CDR3 contains 14 residues. Losses at the gene ends were 2 bases for V and 1 base for J; bases not matched to a gene: 3. Germline CDR1 and CDR2: GTSNPN and SVGIG (reference sequence). In DNA form, the CDR3 reads TGTGCCTGGAGTCGGGACAGGCGTAACTATGGCTACACCTTC. Translating it yields CAWSRDRRNYGYTF.

The gene calls are TRBV25-1 and TRBJ1-2; 8 nucleotides match TRBD1. With 2 bases clipped from V and 6 bases from J, the junction kept 2 bases outside the gene matches. Germline CDR1 reads MGHDK; CDR2 reads SYGVNS. The CDR3 extends over 13 amino acids. The CDR3 region is CASSEQGANGYTF. The CDR3 nucleotides read TGTGCCAGCAGTGAACAGGGGGCGAATGGCTACACCTTC.

The V gene is TRBV11-3, the J gene TRBJ1-1; possible D gene TRBD1, 5 bases. V was trimmed by 6 bases and J by 1 base, leaving 9 bases between them. Germline CDR1 reads SGHNT; CDR2 reads YENEEA. CDR3 size: 13 residues. Written as DNA, the CDR3 is TGTGCCAGCAGAACCCAGGGGAACACTGAAGCTTTCTTT. Amino acid sequence: CASRTQGNTEAFF.

The chain links TRBV2 to TRBJ2-2; TRBD2 matches at 10 bases. CDR3 length: 15 residues. Germline loops: CDR1 SNHLY, CDR2 FYNNEI. After removal of 2 bases from V and 7 bases from J, the junction contained 4 bases not matched to a gene. In DNA, the CDR3 is TGTGCCAGCAGTGAAACTAGCGGGGCGAACGGGGAGCTGTTTTTT. Its translation is CASSETSGANGELFF.

The chain is built from TRBV4-1 and TRBJ2-1; 9 bases agree with TRBD1. Germline trimming cut 2 bases from V and 8 bases from J; bases unmatched to any gene: 10. Per germline, CDR1 MGHRA and CDR2 YSYEKL. The length of the CDR3 is 16 residues. CDR3 nucleotide sequence: TGCGCCAGCAGCCAACGGACAGGGGACAATGGCGATGAGCAGTTCTTC. Translation gives CASSQRTGDNGDEQFF.

In regard to this clone: The junction departs from the called germline gene at one end, perhaps through a read error. The J gene is TRBJ1-1, the V gene TRBV5-1; D possibly corresponds to TRBD1 (6 bases). CDR1 is SGHRS and CDR2 is YFSETQ in the germline V gene. The CDR3 has 13 amino acids. The CDR3 coding sequence is TGCGCCAGCAGCCGAACAGGGAACGCTGAAGCTTTCTTT. Translated: CASSRTGNAEAFF.

V gene TRBV12-5 combines with J gene TRBJ1-1; D is possibly TRBD1 (6 bases). Trimming took 2 bases from V and 5 from J, leaving 21 bases between them. Germline V CDR1 and CDR2: LGHNT, FRNRAP. The CDR3 runs to 17 residues. The chain's CDR3 is CASGLYQGFTKRTEAFF. The CDR3, as DNA: TGTGCTAGTGGTTTGTATCAGGGGTTCACAAAACGGACTGAAGCTTTCTTT.

The gene calls are TRBV19 and TRBJ2-7, with TRBD1 matching over 9 bases. The CDR3 is 14 residues long. The trim removed 9 bases at V and 5 bases at J, leaving 11 bases unmatched. Germline V gene data show CDR1 as LNHDA and CDR2 as SQIVND (reference sequence). The chain's CDR3 is CASAPGQGSHEQYF. Here the CDR3 DNA reads TGTGCCAGCGCTCCGGGACAGGGTAGCCACGAGCAGTACTTC. Complete variable domain (other parts from reference TRBV19 and TRBJ2-7): DGGITQSPKYLFRKEGQNVTLSCEQNLNHDAMYWYRQDPGQGLRLIYYSQIVNDFQKGDIAEGYSVSREKKESFPLTVTSAQKNPTAFYLCASAPGQGSHEQYFGPGTRLTVT.

The rearrangement uses TRBV24-1 and TRBJ1-1; 12 bases line up with TRBD1. CDR3 length: 13 residues. V gave up 9 bases and J gave up 5 bases; unmatched junction bases: 3. Germline values: CDR1 KGHDR, CDR2 SFDVKD. The CDR3 DNA follows: TGTGCCACCGGGGACAGGGGGCGGACTGAAGCTTTCTTT. As protein: CATGDRGRTEAFF.

The chain couples TRBV29-1 to TRBJ2-7, with 8 bases lining up with TRBD1. This CDR3 region has 12 residues. Germline V lookup: CDR1 SQVTM, CDR2 ANQGSEA. The trim removed 6 bases at V and 2 bases at J, leaving 3 bases unmatched. The CDR3 DNA reads TGCAGCGTAGTACAGGGGGCCTACGAGCAGTACTTC. It yields the protein CSVVQGAYEQYF.

V is TRBV12-5 and J is TRBJ2-1; D is unclear. Trimming took 0 bases from V and 5 from J, leaving 20 bases between them. Germline V gene lookup returns CDR1 LGHNT and CDR2 FRNRAP. This CDR3 has 18 amino acids. The CDR3 bases are TGTGCTAGTGGTTTGGTACCCTTCATCATCCAGATCCACAATGAGCAGTTCTTC. Translating gives CASGLVPFIIQIHNEQFF.

The V call is TRBV9, the J call TRBJ1-1; no clear D. V was trimmed by 0 bases and J by 8 bases, leaving 11 bases between them. Germline V gives CDR1 SGDLS, CDR2 YYNGEE. This CDR3 is built from 13 residues. CDR3 sequence reads: CASSVATRGEAFF. CDR3 sequence (DNA): TGTGCCAGCAGCGTAGCTACGAGAGGGGAAGCTTTCTTT.

The V gene is TRBV6-5, the J gene TRBJ2-7; TRBD2 aligns across 9 bases. The CDR3 has 15 residues. Germline assignment: CDR1 MNHEY and CDR2 SVGAGI. Trimming removed 5 bases from V and 3 bases from J; junction bases left unmatched: 8. The DNA for the CDR3 is TGTGCCAGCAGTACCCGGACTAGCGCCAACTACGAGCAGTACTTC. Amino acid sequence: CASSTRTSANYEQYF.

J is TRBJ2-7 and V is TRBV2; 8 bases line up with TRBD2. Trimming removed 7 bases from V and 4 bases from J; junction bases left unmatched: 3. The CDR3 covers 12 residues. Germline V gives CDR1 SNHLY, CDR2 FYNNEI. The CDR3 loop is CASKRETYEQYF. The CDR3 DNA follows: TGTGCCAGCAAGCGGGAGACATACGAGCAGTACTTC.